The 10 T cell receptor beta chains below were found in one sample sequenced in a study of PD-1 blockade in classical Hodgkin lymphoma. Assay: immunoSEQ multiplex PCR; the TCRdb copy retains only in-frame clones and omits some. The top ten clones hold roughly 8% of a sample with 20,000 to 30,000 clones, roughly 80% of them seen once. Every patient was affected by relapse after autologous stem cell transplantation, while exposure to brentuximab vedotin was not uniform. Sample: peripheral blood mononuclear cells (PBMCs), taken before the second cycle of nivolumab. The receptor set was obtained from a human donor with classical Hodgkin lymphoma.

The chain recombines TRBV5-1 with TRBJ2-3; D not resolved. V was pared by 0 bases and J by 2 bases, with 10 bases between. Germline V gene sequence: CDR1 SGHRS, CDR2 YFSETQ. There are 15 residues in the CDR3. Written as DNA, the CDR3 is TGCGCCAGCAGCTTGGCAAGACAACTCACAGATACGCAGTATTTT. As protein: CASSLARQLTDTQYF.

The gene calls are TRBV5-1 and TRBJ2-3; D remains ambiguous. The CDR3 extends over 14 amino acids. The V gene lost 2 bases and the J gene lost 3 bases, with 10 bases spanning the gap. Per germline, CDR1 SGHRS and CDR2 YFSETQ. The CDR3 sequence: CASSFLVETDTQYF. The CDR3 DNA sequence: TGCGCCAGCAGCTTCCTTGTAGAGACAGATACGCAGTATTTT.

The chain has TRBV5-1 and TRBJ2-3, with D possibly matching TRBD1 (5 bases). The ends were cut back, 0 bases at V and 5 bases at J, with 10 bases in the middle. The germline V gene has CDR1 SGHRS and CDR2 YFSETQ. CDR3 length equals 14 residues. CDR3 protein: CASSLEGAEDTQYF. CDR3 coding DNA: TGCGCCAGCAGCTTGGAAGGGGCGGAAGATACGCAGTATTTT.

The rearrangement joins TRBV29-1 to TRBJ1-2, with 9 bases identical to TRBD1. Germline-derived CDR1 and CDR2 are SQVTM and ANQGSEA. J gave up 12 bases and V 4 bases, and 9 bases lay outside the gene matches. There are 12 residues in the CDR3. CDR3 bases: TGCAGCGTTGGGGACAGGGCGACCCGTAACACCTTC. Its protein is CSVGDRATRNTF.

Only one count was recorded for this clone. The rearrangement joins TRBV28 to TRBJ1-5; D remains ambiguous. The germline CDR1 and CDR2 sequences are MDHEN and SYDVKM. V dropped 5 bases and J dropped 5 bases, with 13 bases sitting between them. The CDR3 totals 14 residues. For the CDR3, the DNA is TGTGCCAGCAGTGCCCACACGTCCGATCAGCCCCAGCATTTT. This sequence encodes CASSAHTSDQPQHF.

The CDR3 here is CASSVERNTEAFF. The CDR3 DNA follows: TGTGCCAGCAGTGTAGAGAGGAACACTGAAGCTTTCTTT. The chain employs TRBV2 and TRBJ1-1; D is unclear. The CDR3 has 13 residues. V lost 4 bases to trimming and J lost 1 base, with 7 bases between them. Germline lookup yields CDR1 SNHLY and CDR2 FYNNEI.

This clone was counted only a few times. The rearrangement uses TRBV9 and TRBJ1-5, with TRBD1 as a possible D gene (5 bases). V was shortened by 2 bases and J by 6 bases, with 15 bases between the two germline ends. CDR1 and CDR2 from the germline V gene are SGDLS and YYNGEE. The CDR3 totals 15 residues. The CDR3 DNA reads as TGTGCCAGCAGCGTCGACTTGGGACCAGGTCAGCCCCAGCATTTT. It encodes CASSVDLGPGQPQHF.

This clone appeared once. The rearrangement joins TRBV2 to TRBJ2-1; a possible D gene is TRBD1 (5 bases). This CDR3 spans 14 amino acids. V was cut by 2 bases and J by 12 bases, with 17 bases left in between. Germline V gene data show CDR1 as SNHLY and CDR2 as FYNNEI. The CDR3 here is CASSENVGRVRQFF. The CDR3 nucleotides are TGTGCCAGCAGTGAAAATGTGGGCAGGGTTCGGCAGTTCTTC.

The V call is TRBV5-6, the J call TRBJ2-5, with D tentatively TRBD2 (6 bases). Germline CDR1 reads SGHDT; CDR2 reads YYEEEE. V was pared by 2 bases and J by 5 bases, with 13 bases between. The CDR3 extends over 14 amino acids. CDR3 nucleotide sequence: TGTGCCAGCAGCTTCCCTTCGGGAGTGGAGACCCAGTACTTC. Protein sequence: CASSFPSGVETQYF. The full variable domain, rest sourced from reference TRBV5-6 and TRBJ2-5, is DAGVTQSPTHLIKTRGQQVTLRCSPKSGHDTVSWYQQALGQGPQFIFQYYEEEERQRGNFPDRFSGHQFPNYSSELNVNALLLGDSALYLCASSFPSGVETQYFGPGTRLLVL.

The rearrangement uses TRBV28 and TRBJ2-5; 11 positions agree with TRBD2. The V gene's germline CDR1 is MDHEN and CDR2 SYDVKM. V gave up 7 bases and J gave up 5 bases; unmatched junction bases: 9. The length of the CDR3 is 15 residues. Here the CDR3 DNA reads TGTGCCAGCACCCCCCCTAGCGGGAGGACCGAGACCCAGTACTTC. Its protein product is CASTPPSGRTETQYF.